The 4 T cell receptor beta chains below all came from one sample that was sequenced in a study of CD8 T cells in Susac syndrome. Random-hexamer reverse transcription was applied to about 0.45 to 1 ug RNA. TCRdb processed the immunoSEQ multiplex PCR reads anew with MiXCR; each CDR3 protein has one entry. The repertoire includes some 110,000 distinct CDR3 sequences, 90% to 95% of them detected once, and just under 0.095% sits in the top ten. Sequenced sample: CD4+ T cells from PBMCs. These receptors all stem from a human donor with multiple sclerosis.

The chain employs TRBV19 and TRBJ2-7; the match to TRBD1 covers 9 bases. J was trimmed by 5 bases and V by 6 bases; bases with no gene match: 5. Germline V gene lookup returns CDR1 LNHDA and CDR2 SQIVND (reference sequence). The CDR3 spans 13 residues. CDR3 residues: CASRPQGAHEQYF. The CDR3 DNA reads as TGTGCCAGTAGGCCACAGGGGGCCCACGAGCAGTACTTC.

The J gene is TRBJ1-5, the V gene TRBV9; D remains ambiguous. Germline CDR1 and CDR2: SGDLS and YYNGEE. The ends were cut back, 1 base at V and 6 bases at J, with 8 bases in the middle. The CDR3 is made up of 13 amino acids. CDR3 sequence (DNA): TGTGCCAGCAGCGTATTTGAGGGTCAGCCCCAGCATTTT. Amino acids: CASSVFEGQPQHF.

The J gene is TRBJ2-3, the V gene TRBV20-1, with D tentatively TRBD1 or TRBD2 (5 bases each). CDR1 and CDR2 (germline): DFQATT, SNEGSKA (reference sequence). The CDR3 has 16 amino acids. V was trimmed by 3 bases and J by 1 base, leaving 17 bases between them. In DNA, the CDR3 is TGCAGTGCTAGCCCCATGTCCGGGACGCGCACAGATACGCAGTATTTT. Residues: CSASPMSGTRTDTQYF.

The chain employs TRBV15 and TRBJ2-1, with 12 bases that match TRBD2. The CDR3 covers 16 residues. The V gene end was trimmed by 1 base and the J gene end by 6 bases; junction bases not matched to a gene: 4. Germline assignment: CDR1 LNHNV and CDR2 YYDKDF (reference sequence). The CDR3 sequence: CATSRALAGGTNEQFF. CDR3 DNA sequence: TGTGCCACCAGCAGAGCCCTAGCGGGGGGGACCAATGAGCAGTTCTTC.